Following are 29 T cell receptor beta chains from one sample sequenced in a study of cytomegalovirus exposure and HLA in healthy donors. Amplification used 60 Vbeta primers and 13 Jbeta primers. Repertoires were generated with immunoSEQ multiplex PCR, while TCRdb's copy carries only in-frame clones and drops some. The data contain tens of thousands of clones, roughly two thirds of them singletons. Sequencing was done on a sample of PBMCs. These receptors all stem from a man between 60 and 70 years old in good health and CMV-seropositive.

The CDR3 protein is CATSRARGQGEAFF. Written as DNA, the CDR3 is TGTGCCACCAGCAGGGCCAGGGGGCAGGGTGAAGCTTTCTTT. The chain couples TRBV15 to TRBJ1-1, with 8 bases matching TRBD1. Per germline, CDR1 LNHNV and CDR2 YYDKDF (reference sequence). J was trimmed by 7 bases and V by 3 bases; bases with no gene match: 7. The CDR3 sequence is 14 residues long.

The chain carries TRBV11-1 and TRBJ2-1; D ambiguous. This CDR3 is built from 17 residues. Germline V gives CDR1 SGHAT, CDR2 FQDESV (reference sequence). Trimming shortened V by 5 bases and J by 3 bases, and 20 bases separated the two germline ends. DNA for the CDR3: TGTGCCAGCAGCCCCCGGGTCTCCCTCTCTGTCTACAATGAGCAGTTCTTC. Its translation is CASSPRVSLSVYNEQFF.

This chain links TRBV27 with TRBJ2-5; TRBD2 aligns across 11 bases. CDR3 length: 15 residues. With 3 bases clipped from V and 4 bases from J, the junction kept 4 bases outside the gene matches. Germline V gene data show CDR1 as MNHEY and CDR2 as SMNVEV (reference sequence). The CDR3 here is CASSFRTSGRETQYF. The CDR3 DNA reads TGTGCCAGCAGTTTTAGAACTAGCGGGAGAGAGACCCAGTACTTC.

This rearrangement joins TRBV4-1 to TRBJ1-3; D might be TRBD1 (5 bases). Between the trimmed V and J ends, which lost 4 bases and 2 bases, there was a span of 15 bases. From germline, CDR1 is MGHRA and CDR2 YSYEKL. This CDR3 region has 16 residues. As DNA, the CDR3 is TGCGCCAGCAGCCCCCTGGAGGGGAAAGCTGGAAACACCATATATTTT. The encoded protein is CASSPLEGKAGNTIYF.

This clone has a handful of counts. The chain employs TRBV11-2 and TRBJ1-4; 8 nucleotides agree with TRBD1. Germline CDR1 is SGHAT and CDR2 is FQNNGV. The junction had 8 bases not matched to a gene; V was cut back by 2 bases and J by 9 bases. CDR3 length: 15 residues. This CDR3 reads CASSLRRTGTKKLFF. CDR3 DNA: TGTGCCAGCAGCTTAAGGCGGACAGGGACTAAAAAACTGTTTTTT.

J is TRBJ2-7 and V is TRBV13; 7 bases line up with TRBD2. The germline V gene has CDR1 PRHDT and CDR2 FYEKMQ (reference sequence). This CDR3 contains 16 residues. The J segment lost 2 bases and the V segment lost 3 bases, leaving 10 bases of the junction unmatched. The chain's CDR3 is CASSFGEGHRAYEQYF. CDR3 sequence (DNA): TGTGCCAGCAGCTTCGGGGAGGGGCACAGAGCCTACGAGCAGTACTTC.

The CDR3: CAISSKEQQGSDEKLFF. The CDR3 DNA reads TGTGCCATCAGTTCCAAAGAACAACAGGGCAGTGATGAAAAACTGTTTTTT. The genes are TRBV10-3 and TRBJ1-4; D might be TRBD1 (6 bases). This CDR3 spans 17 amino acids. Trimming took 5 bases from V and 6 from J, leaving 22 bases between them. Germline loops: CDR1 ENHRY, CDR2 SYGVKD.

The V call is TRBV9, the J call TRBJ2-1; D is unclear. Germline CDR1 is SGDLS and CDR2 is YYNGEE. V was shortened by 0 bases and J by 12 bases, with 10 bases between the two germline ends. The CDR3 spans 12 residues. CDR3 region: CASSVACKRQFF. For the CDR3, the DNA is TGTGCCAGCAGCGTAGCTTGCAAGCGGCAGTTCTTC.

The chain couples TRBV18 to TRBJ1-1, with a weak D call TRBD1 (5 bases). Germline V gene sequence: CDR1 KGHSH, CDR2 LQKENI. V lost 3 bases, J lost 2 bases, and 16 bases lay in between. The CDR3 totals 16 residues. In nucleotides, the CDR3 is TGTGCCAGCTCACCCAAGGGGCAGGATCATAACACTGAAGCTTTCTTT. Translation gives CASSPKGQDHNTEAFF. The entire variable domain, with the rest obtained from reference TRBV18 and TRBJ1-1, is as follows: NAGVMQNPRHLVRRRGQEARLRCSPMKGHSHVYWYRQLPEEGLKFMVYLQKENIIDESGMPKERFSAEFPKEGPSILRIQQVVRGDSAAYFCASSPKGQDHNTEAFFGQGTRLTVV.

This clone was found a few times. Here the CDR3 reads CASSYSSGVFGELFF. In DNA form, the CDR3 reads TGTGCCAGCAGTTACTCGTCAGGGGTGTTCGGGGAGCTGTTTTTT. This chain uses TRBV6-6 with TRBJ2-2, with D tentatively TRBD1 (6 bases). The V end was cut by 0 bases, the J end by 7 bases, with 12 bases between. This CDR3 region has 15 residues. Germline V gene data show CDR1 as MNHNY and CDR2 as SVGAGI (reference sequence).

This clone has just one count. The chain couples TRBV2 to TRBJ1-5, with D perhaps matching TRBD1 (6 bases). Trimming cost V 3 bases and J 4 bases, with 10 bases left between them. The CDR3 covers 14 residues. Germline V gene lookup returns CDR1 SNHLY and CDR2 FYNNEI. Written as DNA, the CDR3 is TGTGCCAGCAGTGACACAGGGAAAAATCAGCCCCAGCATTTT. Its protein product is CASSDTGKNQPQHF.

V is TRBV6-6 and J is TRBJ2-7; TRBD2 aligns across 12 bases. In germline, CDR1 is MNHNY, CDR2 SVGAGI (reference sequence). J lost 5 bases, V lost 4 bases, and 3 bases had no gene match. This CDR3 is built from 14 residues. CDR3 in amino acids: CASSSRLAGDEQYF. DNA of the CDR3: TGTGCCAGCAGTTCAAGACTAGCGGGGGACGAGCAGTACTTC.

The chain uses TRBV2 and TRBJ2-1, with TRBD2 matching 9 bases. CDR1 is SNHLY, CDR2 FYNNEI, per germline. This CDR3 is 15 amino acids long. V lost 0 bases and J lost 10; bases outside the gene matches: 7. Written as DNA, the CDR3 is TGTGCCAGCAGTGAAGCCCCGGGACTAGCAGGAGAGCAGTTCTTC. This sequence encodes CASSEAPGLAGEQFF.

The genes are TRBV2 and TRBJ1-5; D remains unclear. CDR3 length equals 13 residues. V lost 2 bases and J 7 bases, leaving 9 bases between the germline ends. Germline CDR1 reads SNHLY; CDR2 reads FYNNEI. DNA for the CDR3: TGTGCCAGCAGTGAATCGGGAGGCCAGCCCCAGCATTTT. Its translation: CASSESGGQPQHF.

The V gene is TRBV7-9, the J gene TRBJ2-1; 7 bases are shared with TRBD2. The CDR3 totals 15 residues. Germline CDR1 reads SEHNR; CDR2 reads FQNEAQ (reference sequence). Germline trimming cut 3 bases from V and 6 bases from J; bases unmatched to any gene: 8. CDR3 in amino acids: CASSFGAGVRNEQFF. The CDR3, as DNA: TGTGCCAGCAGCTTTGGGGCGGGAGTACGCAATGAGCAGTTCTTC. Variable domain in full (rest from reference TRBV7-9 and TRBJ2-1): DTGVSQNPRHKITKRGQNVTFRCDPISEHNRLYWYRQTLGQGPEFLTYFQNEAQLEKSRLLSDRFSAERPKGSFSTLEIQRTEQGDSAMYLCASSFGAGVRNEQFFGPGTRLTVL.

The chain links TRBV4-3 to TRBJ2-2; 7 bases fit TRBD1. CDR3 size: 16 residues. V lost 2 bases to trimming and J lost 3 bases; unmatched junction nucleotides: 6. The V gene's germline CDR1 is LGHNA and CDR2 YSLEER. The CDR3 spells CASSQQGGADTGELFF. The CDR3 DNA is TGCGCCAGCAGCCAACAAGGGGGCGCTGACACCGGGGAGCTGTTTTTT.

V usage is TRBV6-5 and J usage is TRBJ1-2, with TRBD1 matching 9 bases. This CDR3 is 14 amino acids long. Trimming at V came to 6 bases and at J to 8 bases, leaving 10 bases not matched to a gene. Per germline, CDR1 MNHEY and CDR2 SVGAGI. DNA of the CDR3: TGTGCCAGCAGCCGGAAACAGGGGGCCGGCGGCTACACCTTC. Protein product: CASSRKQGAGGYTF.

J is TRBJ2-3 and V is TRBV19; 9 nucleotides align to TRBD1. CDR1 is LNHDA, CDR2 SQIVND, per germline (reference sequence). The CDR3 has 15 amino acids. Trimming at V came to 7 bases and at J to 6 bases, leaving 11 bases not matched to a gene. CDR3 residues: CASTLGTGNFDTQYF. The CDR3 DNA reads as TGTGCCAGTACCCTCGGGACAGGGAATTTCGATACGCAGTATTTT.

This clone has more than one count but fewer than ten. The rearrangement uses TRBV30 and TRBJ2-1, with TRBD2 matching 9 bases. The germline gives CDR1 GTSNPN, CDR2 SVGIG (reference sequence). CDR3 length: 16 residues. Trimming at V came to 0 bases and at J to 8 bases, leaving 11 bases not matched to a gene. For the CDR3, the DNA is TGTGCCTGGAGTGTACGAGGGGGAGCGGGGGGCTATGAGCAGTTCTTC. Translation: CAWSVRGGAGGYEQFF.

CDR3 sequence (DNA): TGCGCCAGCAGCCAAGATGCAGGGACAGCGCAATCCTATAATTCACCCCTCCACTTT. This encodes CASSQDAGTAQSYNSPLHF. The chain uses TRBV4-3 and TRBJ1-6, with 7 bases matching TRBD1. The germline CDR1 and CDR2 sequences are LGHNA and YSLEER. With V trimmed by 0 bases and J by 1 base, 9 bases remained unmatched. The CDR3 is made up of 19 amino acids.

The rearrangement links TRBV29-1 to TRBJ2-6; weak D call: TRBD2 (7 bases). Deletions cut 1 base from V and 1 base from J, with 14 bases between. Germline lookup yields CDR1 SQVTM and CDR2 ANQGSEA. There are 17 residues in the CDR3. This CDR3 is CSVEGGGLDSGANVLTF. As DNA, the CDR3 is TGCAGCGTTGAAGGGGGGGGCCTGGATTCTGGGGCCAACGTCCTGACTTTC. Full variable domain (missing parts from reference TRBV29-1 and TRBJ2-6): SAVISQKPSRDICQRGTSLTIQCQVDSQVTMMFWYRQQPGQSLTLIATANQGSEATYESGFVIDKFPISRPNLTFSTLTVSNMSPEDSSIYLCSVEGGGLDSGANVLTFGAGSRLTVL.

The chain uses TRBV30 and TRBJ2-7, with D uncertain. V was pared by 1 base and J by 6 bases, with 7 bases between. Germline V gene lookup returns CDR1 GTSNPN and CDR2 SVGIG (reference sequence). CDR3 length equals 11 residues. The CDR3 loop is CAWSGAVEQYF. The CDR3 DNA reads TGTGCCTGGAGTGGGGCAGTCGAGCAGTACTTC.

The genes are TRBV27 and TRBJ2-2, with a possible D match to TRBD2 (5 bases). Germline V gives CDR1 MNHEY, CDR2 SMNVEV (reference sequence). Trimming stripped 4 bases from V and 4 bases from J, with 7 bases between. The CDR3 contains 13 residues. CDR3 bases: TGTGCCAGCAGTTCCGGGGTCACCGGGGAGCTGTTTTTT. This gives the protein CASSSGVTGELFF.

The V call is TRBV14, the J call TRBJ2-6, with D tentatively TRBD1 (6 bases). Trimming took 4 bases from V and 2 from J, leaving 6 bases between them. Germline values: CDR1 SGHDN, CDR2 FVKESK. CDR3 length: 14 amino acids. The CDR3 spells CASSPGAGANVLTF. CDR3 DNA sequence: TGTGCCAGCAGCCCAGGGGCTGGGGCCAACGTCCTGACTTTC.

The chain couples TRBV30 to TRBJ1-1, with 7 bases matching TRBD1. Losses at the gene ends were 2 bases for V and 4 bases for J; bases not matched to a gene: 4. The CDR3 covers 13 residues. Germline V CDR1 and CDR2: GTSNPN, SVGIG (reference sequence). The chain's CDR3 is CAWSNRGPTEAFF. For the CDR3, the DNA is TGTGCCTGGAGTAACAGGGGACCCACTGAAGCTTTCTTT.

The chain recombines TRBV6-1 with TRBJ2-3; 8 nucleotides line up with TRBD2. The J segment lost 4 bases and the V segment lost 4 bases, leaving 7 bases of the junction unmatched. Looked up from germline, CDR1 is MNHNS and CDR2 is SASEGT. CDR3 length: 15 residues. The CDR3 coding sequence is TGTGCCAGCAGTGTCGCTAGCGGGTCATCAGATACGCAGTATTTT. Its translation: CASSVASGSSDTQYF.

This chain uses TRBV5-1 with TRBJ1-1, with D perhaps matching TRBD1 (6 bases). The CDR3 length is 13 residues. Trimming took 0 bases from V and 6 from J, leaving 9 bases between them. CDR1 is SGHRS, CDR2 YFSETQ, per germline. The CDR3 here is CASSLAGVPEAFF. CDR3 in DNA: TGCGCCAGCAGCTTGGCAGGGGTCCCTGAAGCTTTCTTT.

This sequence joins TRBV7-2 and TRBJ1-1; 7 bases line up with TRBD1. The CDR3 covers 14 residues. V shed 5 bases, J shed 4 bases, and the junction held 7 bases outside the gene matches. Germline assignment: CDR1 SGHTA and CDR2 FQGNSA. The CDR3 DNA reads as TGTGCCAGCAGCGTCCCAGGGGGAGTCACTGAAGCTTTCTTT. This codes for CASSVPGGVTEAFF.

The chain is built from TRBV4-1 and TRBJ2-2; D uncertain. Germline CDR1 and CDR2: MGHRA and YSYEKL. The V end was cut by 7 bases, the J end by 0 bases, with 12 bases between. CDR3 size: 15 residues. CDR3 amino acids: CASTRRFPNTGELFF. The CDR3 DNA reads as TGCGCCAGCACAAGGCGGTTCCCGAACACCGGGGAGCTGTTTTTT.